This T cell receptor beta chain was retrieved from a study of blood T cell repertoires in COVID-19. On the study more broadly: T cells, B-cell-depleted T cells, or PBMCs supplied cDNA or gDNA.

A Seattle source enrolled patients during active infection and followed them longitudinally. Authors' data handling: Amplification from reference gene primers served as the basis for estimated nucleated cell counts. Only in-frame clones appear in the TCRdb table, and some are missing; sequencing was by immunoSEQ multiplex PCR. Clone size and the V and J calls come from that table; the DNA yielded D and trimming. The data hold 250,000 or so clones, with roughly 90% observed a single time. Trimming removed 0 bases from V and 3 bases from J, with 12 bases in between. CDR1 is GTSNPN, CDR2 SVGIG, per germline (reference sequence). The CDR3 is 15 residues long. This clone turned up a few times.

The chain carries TRBV30 and TRBJ1-3; possibly TRBD1 for D (6 bases). This sequence was found in a woman aged 60 to 75 with COVID-19, enrolled during active disease. The specimen was peripheral blood. The CDR3 DNA reads TGTGCCTGGAGTGTACTCAGGGGCGGTGGAAACACCATATATTTT. Its protein product is CAWSVLRGGGNTIYF.